These T cell receptor beta chains were read from a single sample in a study of T-cell memory formation after mild COVID-19. TCRdb independently ran MiXCR on the 5' RACE reads; one entry per CDR3 protein. The top ten clones hold 20% to 25% of a sample with 300,000 to 350,000 distinct CDR3 sequences, over 10% of them seen once. The material sequenced was PBMCs or a T cell subset sorted from them (not recorded which). These TCRs come from a young man who had mild COVID-19 (a few samples of this study predate the infection). Cell type and time point are not known. The CDR3 runs from the conserved cysteine through the conserved F or W. D genes are given only for firm matches. Not all rows give a size; the values are once, few, many and, for expanded clones, a class.

CDR3 protein: CASHSSRSGANVLTF
CDR3 DNA: TGTGCCAGCCACTCGAGCCGCTCTGGGGCCAACGTCCTGACTTTC
CDR3 length: 15
clone size: many
J gene: TRBJ2-6
V gene: TRBV11-2
D gene: .

CDR3 protein: CSASRGQGANEKLFF
CDR3 DNA: TGCAGTGCGTCTCGGGGACAAGGGGCTAATGAAAAACTGTTTTTT
CDR3 length: 15
clone size: few
J gene: TRBJ1-4
V gene: TRBV20-1
D gene: .

CDR3 protein: CASSLTGFNYGYTF
CDR3 DNA: TGTGCCAGCAGCTTGACAGGGTTTAACTATGGCTACACCTTC
CDR3 length: 14
clone size: few
J gene: TRBJ1-2
V gene: TRBV7-2
D gene: TRBD1

CDR3 protein: CASRRTGTGGSGEQYF
CDR3 DNA: TGTGCCAGCAGGCGAACCGGGACAGGGGGCTCTGGCGAGCAGTACTTC
CDR3 length: 16
clone size: .
J gene: TRBJ2-7
V gene: TRBV3-1
D gene: TRBD1

CDR3 protein: CASSPGQNTEAFF
CDR3 DNA: TGCGCCAGCAGCCCGGGACAGAACACTGAAGCTTTCTTT
CDR3 length: 13
clone size: many
J gene: TRBJ1-1
V gene: TRBV18
D gene: .

CDR3 protein: CASRSLAGDTDTQYF
CDR3 DNA: TGTGCCAGCAGATCTCTAGCGGGGGACACAGATACGCAGTATTTT
CDR3 length: 15
clone size: .
J gene: TRBJ2-3
V gene: TRBV7-9
D gene: TRBD2

CDR3 protein: CASSLGTAGVGYTF
CDR3 DNA: TGCGCCAGCAGCCTCGGGACCGCCGGAGTAGGCTACACCTTC
CDR3 length: 14
clone size: .
J gene: TRBJ1-2
V gene: TRBV5-1
D gene: .

CDR3 protein: CSVGQGLGEQYF
CDR3 DNA: TGCAGCGTTGGTCAGGGTCTGGGCGAGCAGTACTTC
CDR3 length: 12
clone size: .
J gene: TRBJ2-7
V gene: TRBV29-1
D gene: .

CDR3 protein: CASSVSGGADNSPLHF
CDR3 DNA: TGTGCCAGCAGCGTATCGGGGGGTGCGGATAATTCACCCCTCCACTTT
CDR3 length: 16
clone size: few
J gene: TRBJ1-6
V gene: TRBV9
D gene: .

CDR3 protein: CASSPPVQTTGVTETQYF
CDR3 DNA: TGTGCCAGCAGCCCTCCTGTTCAGACGACAGGGGTTACGGAGACCCAGTACTTC
CDR3 length: 18
clone size: few
J gene: TRBJ2-5
V gene: TRBV7-9
D gene: TRBD1

CDR3 protein: CASSWTSGPGELFF
CDR3 DNA: TGTGCCAGCAGCTGGACCTCCGGCCCCGGGGAGCTGTTTTTT
CDR3 length: 14
clone size: few
J gene: TRBJ2-2
V gene: TRBV14
D gene: .

CDR3 protein: CSASDPPQETQYF
CDR3 DNA: TGCAGTGCTTCCGACCCACCCCAAGAGACCCAGTACTTC
CDR3 length: 13
clone size: few
J gene: TRBJ2-5
V gene: TRBV20-1
D gene: .

CDR3 protein: CASSQGAGGVHYNEQFF
CDR3 DNA: TGTGCCAGCAGCCAAGGCGCGGGGGGGGTCCACTACAATGAGCAGTTCTTC
CDR3 length: 17
clone size: .
J gene: TRBJ2-1
V gene: TRBV3-1
D gene: TRBD2

CDR3 protein: CASTAIGAYSGNTIYF
CDR3 DNA: TGTGCCAGCACCGCGATCGGGGCTTACTCTGGAAACACCATATATTTT
CDR3 length: 16
clone size: .
J gene: TRBJ1-3
V gene: TRBV7-9
D gene: .

CDR3 protein: CASSQYRNTGELFF
CDR3 DNA: TGCGCCAGCAGCCAATACAGGAACACCGGGGAGCTGTTTTTT
CDR3 length: 14
clone size: .
J gene: TRBJ2-2
V gene: TRBV4-1
D gene: .

CDR3 protein: CSARGTTSWETQYF
CDR3 DNA: TGCAGTGCTAGGGGGACAACTAGTTGGGAGACCCAGTACTTC
CDR3 length: 14
clone size: .
J gene: TRBJ2-5
V gene: TRBV20-1
D gene: .

CDR3 protein: CASSESGASRYNEQFF
CDR3 DNA: TGTGCCAGCAGCGAGTCGGGGGCTAGCCGATACAATGAGCAGTTCTTC
CDR3 length: 16
clone size: few
J gene: TRBJ2-1
V gene: TRBV9
D gene: .

CDR3 protein: CASSFGQGLAQPQHF
CDR3 DNA: TGTGCCAGCAGCTTCGGACAGGGATTGGCTCAGCCCCAGCATTTT
CDR3 length: 15
clone size: .
J gene: TRBJ1-5
V gene: TRBV6-2/TRBV6-3
D gene: TRBD1

CDR3 protein: CASSEASGTDTQYF
CDR3 DNA: TGTGCCAGCAGTGAGGCTAGCGGAACAGATACGCAGTATTTT
CDR3 length: 14
clone size: many
J gene: TRBJ2-3
V gene: TRBV2
D gene: TRBD2

CDR3 protein: CASRPYGQGKDTQYF
CDR3 DNA: TGTGCCAGCAGACCTTATGGGCAGGGGAAAGATACGCAGTATTTT
CDR3 length: 15
clone size: .
J gene: TRBJ2-3
V gene: TRBV12-3/TRBV12-4
D gene: .

CDR3 protein: CASSPTNTGRVEQYF
CDR3 DNA: TGTGCCAGCAGCCCTACGAACACAGGGCGGGTCGAGCAGTACTTC
CDR3 length: 15
clone size: .
J gene: TRBJ2-7
V gene: TRBV9
D gene: .

CDR3 protein: CSAPQGFTGYTF
CDR3 DNA: TGCAGTGCTCCGCAGGGGTTTACGGGCTACACCTTC
CDR3 length: 12
clone size: .
J gene: TRBJ1-2
V gene: TRBV20-1
D gene: .

CDR3 protein: CSAKMLGNTGELFF
CDR3 DNA: TGCAGTGCTAAGATGCTAGGGAACACCGGGGAGCTGTTTTTT
CDR3 length: 14
clone size: .
J gene: TRBJ2-2
V gene: TRBV20-1
D gene: .

CDR3 protein: CASSSPEGNQPQHF
CDR3 DNA: TGTGCCAGCAGTTCACCGGAGGGCAATCAGCCCCAGCATTTT
CDR3 length: 14
clone size: .
J gene: TRBJ1-5
V gene: TRBV12-3/TRBV12-4
D gene: .

CDR3 protein: CASSRPPSRNEQFF
CDR3 DNA: TGTGCCAGCAGTAGACCCCCGAGCCGAAATGAGCAGTTCTTC
CDR3 length: 14
clone size: few
J gene: TRBJ2-1
V gene: TRBV2
D gene: .

CDR3 protein: CATSEGAAEDTQYF
CDR3 DNA: TGTGCCACCAGTGAAGGGGCAGCGGAAGATACGCAGTATTTT
CDR3 length: 14
clone size: many
J gene: TRBJ2-3
V gene: TRBV24-1
D gene: .

CDR3 protein: CASSARQTYSNQPQHF
CDR3 DNA: TGTGCCAGCAGTGCTCGACAGACATATAGCAATCAGCCCCAGCATTTT
CDR3 length: 16
clone size: .
J gene: TRBJ1-5
V gene: TRBV2
D gene: .

CDR3 protein: CSAQEDGTANYGYTF
CDR3 DNA: TGCAGTGCTCAAGAGGATGGGACAGCTAACTATGGCTACACCTTC
CDR3 length: 15
clone size: many
J gene: TRBJ1-2
V gene: TRBV20-1
D gene: TRBD1

CDR3 protein: CASTKGSGANVLTF
CDR3 DNA: TGTGCCAGCACTAAGGGATCTGGGGCCAACGTCCTGACTTTC
CDR3 length: 14
clone size: few
J gene: TRBJ2-6
V gene: TRBV2
D gene: .

CDR3 protein: CASARGETQYF
CDR3 DNA: TGTGCCAGCGCCAGGGGTGAGACCCAGTACTTC
CDR3 length: 11
clone size: few
J gene: TRBJ2-5
V gene: TRBV14
D gene: .

CDR3 protein: CASSWNPGQGAEAFF
CDR3 DNA: TGTGCCAGCAGCTGGAATCCGGGACAGGGAGCCGAAGCTTTCTTT
CDR3 length: 15
clone size: few
J gene: TRBJ1-1
V gene: TRBV5-6
D gene: TRBD1

CDR3 protein: CASSADRVITGELFF
CDR3 DNA: TGTGCCAGCAGCGCCGACAGGGTGATCACCGGGGAGCTGTTTTTT
CDR3 length: 15
clone size: many
J gene: TRBJ2-2
V gene: TRBV9
D gene: TRBD1

CDR3 protein: CASSFTVTDTQYF
CDR3 DNA: TGTGCCAGCAGCTTTACAGTCACAGATACGCAGTATTTT
CDR3 length: 13
clone size: .
J gene: TRBJ2-3
V gene: TRBV7-9
D gene: .

CDR3 protein: CASSFGGGAVEQYF
CDR3 DNA: TGTGCCAGCAGTTTCGGAGGGGGGGCGGTCGAGCAGTACTTC
CDR3 length: 14
clone size: few
J gene: TRBJ2-7
V gene: TRBV27
D gene: .

CDR3 protein: CASSLDLSTYNEQFF
CDR3 DNA: TGTGCCAGCAGCTTAGATCTTAGTACCTACAATGAGCAGTTCTTC
CDR3 length: 15
clone size: many
J gene: TRBJ2-1
V gene: TRBV7-2
D gene: .

CDR3 protein: CASSRGGTYEQYF
CDR3 DNA: TGTGCCAGCAGCCGCGGTGGGACTTACGAGCAGTACTTC
CDR3 length: 13
clone size: .
J gene: TRBJ2-7
V gene: TRBV3-1
D gene: .

CDR3 protein: CASSPTGTGGINYGYTF
CDR3 DNA: TGCGCCAGCAGCCCTACCGGGACAGGGGGAATTAACTATGGCTACACCTTC
CDR3 length: 17
clone size: few
J gene: TRBJ1-2
V gene: TRBV4-1
D gene: TRBD1

CDR3 protein: CSVEGDPGAFF
CDR3 DNA: TGCAGCGTTGAAGGGGATCCGGGGGCTTTCTTT
CDR3 length: 11
clone size: few
J gene: TRBJ1-1
V gene: TRBV29-1
D gene: .

CDR3 protein: CASSSPSRQADTQYF
CDR3 DNA: TGTGCCAGCAGCTCTCCCTCGCGGCAGGCAGATACGCAGTATTTT
CDR3 length: 15
clone size: few
J gene: TRBJ2-3
V gene: TRBV5-6
D gene: .

CDR3 protein: CASSWVQNTEAFF
CDR3 DNA: TGTGCCAGCAGTTGGGTCCAGAACACTGAAGCTTTCTTT
CDR3 length: 13
clone size: .
J gene: TRBJ1-1
V gene: TRBV6-2/TRBV6-3
D gene: .

CDR3 protein: CASSLPPDRGHGGEQYF
CDR3 DNA: TGTGCCAGCAGCTTGCCCCCCGACAGGGGCCATGGGGGGGAGCAGTACTTC
CDR3 length: 17
clone size: few
J gene: TRBJ2-7
V gene: TRBV5-6
D gene: TRBD1

CDR3 protein: CASSLTPHSGTQYF
CDR3 DNA: TGTGCCAGCAGCCTCACCCCCCACAGCGGTACGCAGTATTTT
CDR3 length: 14
clone size: few
J gene: TRBJ2-3
V gene: TRBV11-1
D gene: .

CDR3 protein: CASSILNQPQHF
CDR3 DNA: TGTGCCAGTAGTATACTGAATCAGCCCCAGCATTTT
CDR3 length: 12
clone size: .
J gene: TRBJ1-5
V gene: TRBV19
D gene: .

CDR3 protein: CSAPQGYRTNEQFF
CDR3 DNA: TGCAGTGCTCCGCAGGGTTATCGTACGAATGAGCAGTTCTTC
CDR3 length: 14
clone size: many
J gene: TRBJ2-1
V gene: TRBV20-1
D gene: .

CDR3 protein: CASSSAGEFQYEQYF
CDR3 DNA: TGTGCCAGCAGTTCCGCGGGGGAATTCCAGTACGAGCAGTACTTC
CDR3 length: 15
clone size: few
J gene: TRBJ2-7
V gene: TRBV12-3/TRBV12-4
D gene: TRBD2

CDR3 protein: CSARPQVNQPQHF
CDR3 DNA: TGCAGTGCTAGACCGCAGGTCAATCAGCCCCAGCATTTT
CDR3 length: 13
clone size: .
J gene: TRBJ1-5
V gene: TRBV20-1
D gene: .

CDR3 protein: CASSQDWGPPPDTQYF
CDR3 DNA: TGCGCCAGCAGCCAAGATTGGGGCCCTCCTCCAGATACGCAGTATTTT
CDR3 length: 16
clone size: few
J gene: TRBJ2-3
V gene: TRBV4-1
D gene: .

CDR3 protein: CASSQVASYSNQPQHF
CDR3 DNA: TGCGCCAGCAGCCAAGTCGCCAGCTATAGCAATCAGCCCCAGCATTTT
CDR3 length: 16
clone size: .
J gene: TRBJ1-5
V gene: TRBV4-1
D gene: .

CDR3 protein: CASSQAGLTKETQYF
CDR3 DNA: TGCGCCAGCAGTCAGGCAGGGCTTACTAAAGAGACCCAGTACTTC
CDR3 length: 15
clone size: many
J gene: TRBJ2-5
V gene: TRBV23-1
D gene: .

CDR3 protein: CSALAGGSFNNEQFF
CDR3 DNA: TGCAGTGCACTAGCGGGGGGATCGTTTAACAATGAGCAGTTCTTC
CDR3 length: 15
clone size: few
J gene: TRBJ2-1
V gene: TRBV20-1
D gene: TRBD2

CDR3 protein: CASSYAGLAGGEQFF
CDR3 DNA: TGTGCCAGCAGTTACGCCGGGCTAGCGGGGGGTGAGCAGTTCTTC
CDR3 length: 15
clone size: few
J gene: TRBJ2-1
V gene: TRBV6-2/TRBV6-3
D gene: TRBD2

CDR3 protein: CSVASGYEQYF
CDR3 DNA: TGCAGTGTTGCGTCGGGGTACGAGCAGTACTTC
CDR3 length: 11
clone size: many
J gene: TRBJ2-7
V gene: TRBV20-1
D gene: .

CDR3 protein: CASNKQGSGEPQHF
CDR3 DNA: TGTGCCAGCAATAAACAGGGTTCCGGGGAGCCCCAGCATTTT
CDR3 length: 14
clone size: few
J gene: TRBJ1-5
V gene: TRBV5-5
D gene: .

CDR3 protein: CASSVYTEQFF
CDR3 DNA: TGTGCCAGCAGTGTCTACACTGAGCAGTTCTTC
CDR3 length: 11
clone size: few
J gene: TRBJ2-1
V gene: TRBV2
D gene: .